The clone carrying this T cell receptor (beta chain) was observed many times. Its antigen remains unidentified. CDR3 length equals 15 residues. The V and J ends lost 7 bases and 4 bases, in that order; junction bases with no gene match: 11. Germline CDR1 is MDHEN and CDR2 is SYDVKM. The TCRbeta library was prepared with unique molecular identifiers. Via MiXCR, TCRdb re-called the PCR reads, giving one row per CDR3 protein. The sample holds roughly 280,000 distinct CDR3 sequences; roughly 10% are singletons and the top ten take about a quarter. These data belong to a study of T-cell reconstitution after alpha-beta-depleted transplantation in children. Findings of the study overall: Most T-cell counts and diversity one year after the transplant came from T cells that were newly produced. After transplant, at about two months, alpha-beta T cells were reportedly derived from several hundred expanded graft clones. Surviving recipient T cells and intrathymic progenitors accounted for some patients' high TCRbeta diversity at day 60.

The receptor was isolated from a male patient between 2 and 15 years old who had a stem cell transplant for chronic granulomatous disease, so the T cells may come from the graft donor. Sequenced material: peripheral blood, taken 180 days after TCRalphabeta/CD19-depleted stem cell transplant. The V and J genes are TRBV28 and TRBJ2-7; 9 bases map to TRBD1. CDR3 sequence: CASTYDGTGRYEQYF. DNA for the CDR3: TGTGCCAGCACCTACGACGGGACAGGGCGATACGAGCAGTACTTC.